This TCR beta chain was identified in a study of shared clonotypes between healthy human individuals. Sequenced by immunoSEQ multiplex PCR; TCRdb stores in-frame clones only, minus some. This table holds roughly 2 million clones, nearly 97% found once. Investigators divided CD4+ cells into CD45RA+ naive and CD45RA-negative memory subsets. CDR1 and CDR2 from the germline V gene are SGHKS and YYEKEE (reference sequence). V shed 5 bases and J shed 4 bases, with 10 bases lying between them. The CDR3 totals 13 residues. Sequences were obtained from naive CD4+ T cells sorted from blood. The subset denotes: CD45RA+ positively selected. The source of this sequence is a man younger than 30 in good health. This chain uses TRBV5-5 with TRBJ1-5; D is unclear. This CDR3 reads CASSSTPNQPQHF. The CDR3 DNA sequence: TGTGCCAGCAGTTCGACCCCTAATCAGCCCCAGCATTTT.